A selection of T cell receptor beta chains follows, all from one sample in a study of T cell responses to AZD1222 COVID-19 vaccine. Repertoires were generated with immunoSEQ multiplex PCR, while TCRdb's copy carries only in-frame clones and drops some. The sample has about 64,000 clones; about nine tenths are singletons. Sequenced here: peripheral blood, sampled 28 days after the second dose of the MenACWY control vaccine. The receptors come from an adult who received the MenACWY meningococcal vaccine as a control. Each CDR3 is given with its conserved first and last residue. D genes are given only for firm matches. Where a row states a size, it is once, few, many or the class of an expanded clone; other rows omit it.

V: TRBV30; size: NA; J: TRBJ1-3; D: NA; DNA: TGTGCCTGGAGCGAGGTTGGGGGAGCAGGAAACACCATATATTTT; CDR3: CAWSEVGGAGNTIYF
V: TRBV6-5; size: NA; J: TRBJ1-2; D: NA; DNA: TGTGCCAGCAGTCCGACGGCAAACTATGGCTACACCTTC; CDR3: CASSPTANYGYTF
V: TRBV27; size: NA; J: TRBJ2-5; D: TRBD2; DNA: TGTGCCAGCAAGGGACTAGAAGATTCAGAGACCCAGTACTTC; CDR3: CASKGLEDSETQYF
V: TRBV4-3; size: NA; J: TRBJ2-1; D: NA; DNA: TGCGCCAGCAGCCAAGAAGCGTACCTGCTCCGGGGCGATGAGCAGTTCTTC; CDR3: CASSQEAYLLRGDEQFF
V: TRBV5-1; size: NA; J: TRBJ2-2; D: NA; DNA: TGCGCCAGCAACCCCGTGGACCTCACCGGGGAGCTGTTTTTT; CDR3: CASNPVDLTGELFF
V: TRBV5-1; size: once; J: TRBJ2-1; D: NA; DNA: TGCGCCAGCAGCTTGGAAGCAACCTCCTACAATGAGCAGTTCTTC; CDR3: CASSLEATSYNEQFF
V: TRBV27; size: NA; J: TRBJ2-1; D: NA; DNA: TGTGCCAGCAGTTTATTGGAGAGCTCCTACAATGAGCAGTTCTTC; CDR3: CASSLLESSYNEQFF
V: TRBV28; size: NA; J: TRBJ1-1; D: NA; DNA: TGTGCCAGCAGGGGGACTGGGGTGAACACTGAAGCTTTCTTT; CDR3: CASRGTGVNTEAFF
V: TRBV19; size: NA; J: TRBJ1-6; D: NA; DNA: TGTGCCAGTAGTCCCGGACCAGGAAATTCACCCCTCCACTTT; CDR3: CASSPGPGNSPLHF
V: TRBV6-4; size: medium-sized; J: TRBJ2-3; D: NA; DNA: TGTGCCAGCAGTGACTCGAAAGGGACGGGGACAGATACGCAGTATTTT; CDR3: CASSDSKGTGTDTQYF
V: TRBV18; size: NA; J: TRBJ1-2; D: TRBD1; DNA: TGTGCCAGCTCACGGGAAGGGGGCGGCTATGGCTACACCTTC; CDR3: CASSREGGGYGYTF
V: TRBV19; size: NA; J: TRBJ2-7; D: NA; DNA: TGTGCCAGTAGTATTGTGAGCCAGGCAACCTACGAGCAGTACTTC; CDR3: CASSIVSQATYEQYF
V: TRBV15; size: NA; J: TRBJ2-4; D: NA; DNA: TGTGCCACCAGCGGCCCCGAGAGGGGCAAAAACATTCAGTACTTC; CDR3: CATSGPERGKNIQYF
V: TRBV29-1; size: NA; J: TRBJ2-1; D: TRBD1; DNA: TGCAGCGTTGGGGGGGAGACAGGGGCCTACAATGAGCAGTTCTTC; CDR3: CSVGGETGAYNEQFF
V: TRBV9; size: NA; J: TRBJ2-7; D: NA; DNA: TGTGCCAGCAGCGTAGCTATCACTGGGGCGTACGAGCAGTACTTC; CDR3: CASSVAITGAYEQYF
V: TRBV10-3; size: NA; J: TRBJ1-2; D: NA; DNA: TGTGCCATTACGGTAGGGGGTAACTATGGCTACACCTTC; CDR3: CAITVGGNYGYTF
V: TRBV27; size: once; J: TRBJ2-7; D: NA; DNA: TGTGCCAGCCGCCGGGACCATGAGTACTTC; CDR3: CASRRDHEYF
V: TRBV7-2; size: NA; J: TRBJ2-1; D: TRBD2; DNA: TGTGCCAGCAGCCAATCACTACTAGCGCTTGAGCAGTTCTTC; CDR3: CASSQSLLALEQFF
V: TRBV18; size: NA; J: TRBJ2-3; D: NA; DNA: TGTGCCAGCTCCTCGGGGGAGGATACGCAGTATTTT; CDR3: CASSSGEDTQYF
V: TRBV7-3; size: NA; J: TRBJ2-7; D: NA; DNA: TGTGCCAGCAGTCCCGGGGCGAGCGACAACGAGCAGTACTTC; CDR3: CASSPGASDNEQYF
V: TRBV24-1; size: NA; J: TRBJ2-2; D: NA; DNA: TGTGCCACCAGTGCAGCTCCGGGGAACACCGGGGAGCTGTTTTTT; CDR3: CATSAAPGNTGELFF
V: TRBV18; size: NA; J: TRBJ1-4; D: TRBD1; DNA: TGTGCCAGCTCACGATACCGGGACAGTAATGAAAAACTGTTTTTT; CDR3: CASSRYRDSNEKLFF
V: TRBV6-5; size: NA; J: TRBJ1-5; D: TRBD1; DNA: TGTGCCAGCAGTCTACGACAGGGTACAAGTCAGCCCCAGCATTTT; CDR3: CASSLRQGTSQPQHF
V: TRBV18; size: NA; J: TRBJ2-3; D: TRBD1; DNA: TGTGCCAGCTCACCACGGGGACAGATCACAGATACGCAGTATTTT; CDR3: CASSPRGQITDTQYF
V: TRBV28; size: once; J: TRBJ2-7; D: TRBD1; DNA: TGTGCCAGCATCAATCCGACACAGGGGTACGAGCAGTACTTC; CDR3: CASINPTQGYEQYF
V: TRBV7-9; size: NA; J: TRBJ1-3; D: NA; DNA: TGTGCCAGCAGCCGGAGCTCCGGCTCTGGAAACACCATATATTTT; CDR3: CASSRSSGSGNTIYF
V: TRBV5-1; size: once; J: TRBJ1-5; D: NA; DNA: TGCGCCAGCAGCCTCATGGGGAGTCAGCCCCAGCATTTT; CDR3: CASSLMGSQPQHF
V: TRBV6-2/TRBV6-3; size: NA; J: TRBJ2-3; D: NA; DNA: TGTGCCAGCAGTCTAGATACGCAGTATTTT; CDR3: CASSLDTQYF
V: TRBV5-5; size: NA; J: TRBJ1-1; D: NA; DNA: TGTGCCAGCAGCTGGGCGGCAGCTATGAACACTGAAGCTTTCTTT; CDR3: CASSWAAAMNTEAFF
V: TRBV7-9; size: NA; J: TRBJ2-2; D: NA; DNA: TGTGCCAGCAGCTTAGAACCTGTGGGAACCGGGGAGCTGTTTTTT; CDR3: CASSLEPVGTGELFF
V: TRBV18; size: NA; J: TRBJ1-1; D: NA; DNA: TGTGCCAGCTCACCAACGGAGGTCGCGAACACTGAAGCTTTCTTT; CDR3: CASSPTEVANTEAFF
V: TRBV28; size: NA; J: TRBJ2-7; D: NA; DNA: TGTGCCAGCAGCCTTCCCGTAACCCTGGGTGAGCAGTACTTC; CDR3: CASSLPVTLGEQYF
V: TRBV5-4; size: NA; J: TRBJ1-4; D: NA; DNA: TGTGCCAGCAGCTTGACCCCGAGTGGGTTGGCTGAAAAACTGTTTTTT; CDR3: CASSLTPSGLAEKLFF
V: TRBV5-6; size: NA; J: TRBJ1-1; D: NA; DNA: TGTGCCAGCAGCTTGACAGGGTGGACTGAAGCTTTCTTT; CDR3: CASSLTGWTEAFF
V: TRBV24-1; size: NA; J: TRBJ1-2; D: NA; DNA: TGTGCCACCAGTGATTTGGCAGATAACTACACCTTC; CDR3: CATSDLADNYTF
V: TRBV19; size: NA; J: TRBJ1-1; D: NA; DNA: TGTGCCAGTAGTCCCCAGGGGCAGAGCACTGAAGCTTTCTTT; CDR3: CASSPQGQSTEAFF
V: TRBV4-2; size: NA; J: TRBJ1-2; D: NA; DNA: TGTGCCAGCAGCCAAGGGGCAATGCCCTCCTATGGCTACACCTTC; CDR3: CASSQGAMPSYGYTF
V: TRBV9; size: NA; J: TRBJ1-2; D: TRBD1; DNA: TGTGCCAGCAGCGCGGTGGCGGGGCAGGGGGACAACTATGGCTACACCTTC; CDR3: CASSAVAGQGDNYGYTF
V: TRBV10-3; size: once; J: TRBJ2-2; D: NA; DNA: TGTGCCATCAGTTGGGGCGGTCCGAGCACCGGGGAGCTGTTTTTT; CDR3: CAISWGGPSTGELFF
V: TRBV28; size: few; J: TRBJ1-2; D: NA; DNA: TGTGCCAGCAGTTTAAGGTCAATGGACTATGGCTACACCTTC; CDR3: CASSLRSMDYGYTF
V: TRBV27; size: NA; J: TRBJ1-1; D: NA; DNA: TGTGCCAGCTACAGGGATGGGGACACTGAAGCTTTCTTT; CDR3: CASYRDGDTEAFF
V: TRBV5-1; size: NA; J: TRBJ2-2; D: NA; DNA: TGCGCCAGCAGCTTCGCTAGCACCGGGGAGCTGTTTTTT; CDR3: CASSFASTGELFF
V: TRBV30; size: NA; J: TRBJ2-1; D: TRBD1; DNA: TGTGCCTGGAGTTCCGGGACAGGTAATGAGCAGTTCTTC; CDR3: CAWSSGTGNEQFF
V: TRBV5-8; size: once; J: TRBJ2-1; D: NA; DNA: TGTGCCAGCAGACCCGACAATGAGCAGTTCTTC; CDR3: CASRPDNEQFF
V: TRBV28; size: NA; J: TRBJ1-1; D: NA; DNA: TGTGCCAGCAGGCCTCCCGGAACTGAAGCTTTCTTT; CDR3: CASRPPGTEAFF
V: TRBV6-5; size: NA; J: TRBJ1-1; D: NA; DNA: TGTGCCAGCCGTCTAGTGTTGAACACTGAAGCTTTCTTT; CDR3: CASRLVLNTEAFF
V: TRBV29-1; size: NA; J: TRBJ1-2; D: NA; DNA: TGCAGCGTTTTCCCGGCCCTTGGACGGGACTATGGCTACACCTTC; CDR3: CSVFPALGRDYGYTF
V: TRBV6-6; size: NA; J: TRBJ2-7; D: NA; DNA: TGTGCCAGCAGCGCCGGGACCTCGAGCTCCTACGAGCAGTACTTC; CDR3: CASSAGTSSSYEQYF
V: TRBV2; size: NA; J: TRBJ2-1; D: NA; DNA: TGTGCCAGCAGTGAGTCGAGGGGGGCTGAGGGCAATGAGCAGTTCTTC; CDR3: CASSESRGAEGNEQFF
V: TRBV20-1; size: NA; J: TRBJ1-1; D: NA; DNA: TGCAGTGCTAGAGCCGGGGTGCTAGCTTTCTTT; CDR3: CSARAGVLAFF
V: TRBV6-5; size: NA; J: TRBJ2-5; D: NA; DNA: TGTGCCAGCTCCGACGGGCCAGGAGAGACCCAGTACTTC; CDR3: CASSDGPGETQYF
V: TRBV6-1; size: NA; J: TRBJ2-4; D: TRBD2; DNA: TGTGCCAGCAGTGTCACCGGGACTACCTTAGCCAAAAACATTCAGTACTTC; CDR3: CASSVTGTTLAKNIQYF
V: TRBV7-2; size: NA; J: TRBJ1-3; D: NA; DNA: TGTGCCAGCAGCTCCGGGTCTGGGAGAAACACCATATATTTT; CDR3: CASSSGSGRNTIYF
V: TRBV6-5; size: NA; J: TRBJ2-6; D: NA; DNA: TGTGCCAGCAGTCCTGGTGGGGCCAACGTCCTGACTTTC; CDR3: CASSPGGANVLTF